What follows are 5 T cell receptor beta chains derived from one specimen sequenced in a study of OX40 agonist ivuxolimab in advanced cancers. Some clones are missing from TCRdb's copy, which holds only in-frame ones; the method was immunoSEQ multiplex PCR. The repertoire has about 40,000 clones, around 88% of them found once; the top ten carry 20% to 25%. This specimen consisted of CD4+ or CD8+ T cells sorted from blood, obtained in a trial of the OX40 agonist ivuxolimab. The receptor set was obtained from an adult with an advanced solid tumor such as melanoma, head and neck, liver or kidney cancer.

V is TRBV12-5 and J is TRBJ2-3; D remains ambiguous. Germline V gives CDR1 LGHNT, CDR2 FRNRAP. The CDR3 sequence is 12 residues long. The V and J ends lost 5 bases and 7 bases respectively, with 10 bases between them. Here the CDR3 reads CASGPQPNTQYF. In DNA form, the CDR3 reads TGTGCTAGTGGTCCACAGCCGAATACGCAGTATTTT.

The chain links TRBV5-6 to TRBJ2-7; TRBD2 agrees at 8 bases. After removal of 0 bases from V and 2 bases from J, the junction contained 1 base not matched to a gene. The CDR3 totals 14 residues. Germline V gene data show CDR1 as SGHDT and CDR2 as YYEEEE. CDR3: CASSLGLAPYEQYF. For the CDR3, the DNA is TGTGCCAGCAGCTTGGGACTAGCGCCCTACGAGCAGTACTTC.

This chain joins TRBV19 and TRBJ2-7, with 9 bases matching TRBD1. V lost 0 bases and J lost 1; bases outside the gene matches: 4. CDR1 LNHDA and CDR2 SQIVND come from the germline V gene (reference sequence). This CDR3 spans 16 amino acids. CDR3 in amino acids: CASSIDRDRDSYEQYF. In DNA, the CDR3 is TGTGCCAGTAGTATAGACCGGGACAGGGATTCCTACGAGCAGTACTTC.

The V and J genes are TRBV27 and TRBJ2-7, with D tentatively TRBD1 (6 bases). Germline CDR1 is MNHEY and CDR2 is SMNVEV (reference sequence). Trimming took 5 bases from V and 3 from J, leaving 17 bases between them. CDR3 size: 15 residues. The CDR3 protein is CASSDGGDTRYEQYF. The CDR3 bases are TGTGCCAGCAGTGATGGGGGCGACACCCGCTACGAGCAGTACTTC.

The rearrangement joins TRBV6-5 to TRBJ1-1; tentative D call: TRBD1 (5 bases). The V end lost 1 base, the J end lost 5 bases, and 14 bases lay between the germline ends. Germline values: CDR1 MNHEY, CDR2 SVGAGI. This CDR3 has 15 amino acids. The CDR3 reads CASSYFGRGRTEAFF. Here the CDR3 DNA reads TGTGCCAGCAGTTACTTCGGACGGGGGAGGACTGAAGCTTTCTTT.